These T cell receptor beta chains were read from a single sample in a study of blood T cell repertoires in COVID-19. Method: immunoSEQ multiplex PCR; TCRdb's copy keeps in-frame clones and lacks some. The table has around 450,000 clones, 90% seen once. The material sequenced was PBMCs or T cells enriched from blood (not recorded which). These receptors originate from a man between 18 and 35 years old who had recovered from COVID-19. Each CDR3 is given with its conserved first and last residue. D genes are given only for firm matches.

TRBJ1-2 | TRBV12-3/TRBV12-4 | - | CASSTSGYYGYTF | TGTGCCAGCAGCACTAGTGGCTACTATGGCTACACCTTC
TRBJ2-7 | TRBV27 | TRBD1 | CASRDRRAYEQYF | TGTGCCAGCCGGGACAGGCGGGCCTACGAGCAGTACTTC
TRBJ1-2 | TRBV11-1 | - | CASSLGSSGGYTF | TGTGCCAGCAGCTTAGGTAGTTCGGGAGGCTACACCTTC
TRBJ1-6 | TRBV10-2 | TRBD1 | CASSEIPWDRGSVPLHF | TGCGCCAGCAGTGAGATCCCATGGGACAGGGGATCAGTGCCCCTCCACTTT
TRBJ1-6 | TRBV10-2 | TRBD1 | CASSEPDRGPSPLHF | TGCGCCAGCAGTGAGCCGGACAGGGGGCCTTCACCCCTCCACTTT
TRBJ1-5 | TRBV5-1 | - | CASSIDSANNQPQHF | TGCGCCAGCAGCATCGACAGCGCGAACAATCAGCCCCAGCATTTT
TRBJ2-2 | TRBV5-1 | TRBD1 | CASSARDRASGELFF | TGCGCCAGCAGCGCCCGGGACAGGGCATCTGGGGAGCTGTTTTTT
TRBJ2-1 | TRBV19 | - | CASSPTGSSYNEQFF | TGTGCCAGTAGCCCTACCGGGAGCTCCTACAATGAGCAGTTCTTC
TRBJ1-2 | TRBV5-1 | - | CASSVDRQYGYTF | TGCGCCAGCAGCGTGGACAGACAATATGGCTACACCTTC
TRBJ1-2 | TRBV6-1 | - | CASSEFQYSNYGYTF | TGTGCCAGCAGTGAATTTCAGTATTCTAACTATGGCTACACCTTC
TRBJ2-1 | TRBV3-1/TRBV3-2 | TRBD2 | CASSLGTSGRGGINEQFF | TGTGCCAGCAGCCTCGGGACTAGCGGGAGGGGAGGGATCAATGAGCAGTTCTTC
TRBJ1-4 | TRBV5-5 | TRBD1 | CASSATGTANEKLFF | TGTGCCAGCAGCGCCACCGGGACAGCTAATGAAAAACTGTTTTTT
TRBJ1-4 | TRBV28 | TRBD1 | CASSIRQGGEIDATNEKLFF | TGTGCCAGCAGTATTCGACAGGGCGGCGAAATCGACGCAACTAATGAAAAACTGTTTTTT
TRBJ1-2 | TRBV3-1/TRBV3-2 | - | CASSHSQAQNYGYTF | TGTGCCAGCAGCCACTCTCAGGCCCAGAACTATGGCTACACCTTC